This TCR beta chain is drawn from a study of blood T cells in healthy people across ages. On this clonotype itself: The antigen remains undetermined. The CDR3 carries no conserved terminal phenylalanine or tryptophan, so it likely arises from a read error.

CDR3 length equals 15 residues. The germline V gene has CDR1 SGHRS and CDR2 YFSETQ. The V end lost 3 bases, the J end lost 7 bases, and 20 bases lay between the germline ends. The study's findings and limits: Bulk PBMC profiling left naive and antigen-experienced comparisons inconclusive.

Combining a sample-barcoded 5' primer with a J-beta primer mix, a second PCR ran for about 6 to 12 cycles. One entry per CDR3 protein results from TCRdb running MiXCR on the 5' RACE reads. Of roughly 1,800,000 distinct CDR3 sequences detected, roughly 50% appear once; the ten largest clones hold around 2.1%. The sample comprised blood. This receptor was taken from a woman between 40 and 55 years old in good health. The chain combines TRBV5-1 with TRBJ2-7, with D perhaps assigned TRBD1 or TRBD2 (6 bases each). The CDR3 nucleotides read TGCGCCAGCAGCTGGGGGGACACCCGTGCTTTTGAGCAGTACTCC. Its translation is CASSWGDTRAFEQYS.